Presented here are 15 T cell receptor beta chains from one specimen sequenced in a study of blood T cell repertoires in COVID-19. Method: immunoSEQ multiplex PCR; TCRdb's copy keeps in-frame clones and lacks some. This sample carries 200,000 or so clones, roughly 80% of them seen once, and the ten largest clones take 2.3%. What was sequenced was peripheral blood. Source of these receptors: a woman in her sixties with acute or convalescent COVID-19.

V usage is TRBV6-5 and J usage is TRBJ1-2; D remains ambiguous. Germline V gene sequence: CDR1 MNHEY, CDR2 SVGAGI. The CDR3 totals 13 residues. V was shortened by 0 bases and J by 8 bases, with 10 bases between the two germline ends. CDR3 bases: TGTGCCAGCAGTTACTCGTCCGGAGGAGGCTACACCTTC. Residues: CASSYSSGGGYTF.

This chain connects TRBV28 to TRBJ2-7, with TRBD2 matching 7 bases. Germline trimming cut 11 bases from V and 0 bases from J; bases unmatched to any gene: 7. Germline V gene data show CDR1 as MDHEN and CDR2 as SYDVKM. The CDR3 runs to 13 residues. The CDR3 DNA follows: TGTGCCTCCGGCGGCGGGGGCTCCTACGAGCAGTACTTC. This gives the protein CASGGGGSYEQYF.

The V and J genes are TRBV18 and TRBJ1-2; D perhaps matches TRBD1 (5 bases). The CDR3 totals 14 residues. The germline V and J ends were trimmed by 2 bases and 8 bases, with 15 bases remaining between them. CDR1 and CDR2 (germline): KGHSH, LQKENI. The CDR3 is CASSPRQGTGGYTF. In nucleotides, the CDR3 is TGTGCCAGCTCACCAAGGCAGGGAACTGGCGGCTACACCTTC.

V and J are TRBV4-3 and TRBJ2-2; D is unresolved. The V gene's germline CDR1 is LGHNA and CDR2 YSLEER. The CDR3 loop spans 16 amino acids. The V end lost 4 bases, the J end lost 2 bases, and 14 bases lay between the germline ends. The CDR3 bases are TGCGCCAGCAGCCCCTTTTTGGAGATTAACACCGGGGAGCTGTTTTTT. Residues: CASSPFLEINTGELFF.

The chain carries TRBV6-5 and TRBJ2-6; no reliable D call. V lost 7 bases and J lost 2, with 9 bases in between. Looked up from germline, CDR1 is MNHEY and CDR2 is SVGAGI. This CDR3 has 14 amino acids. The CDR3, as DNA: TGTGCCAGCACCCGAGGCCCTGGGGCCAACGTCCTGACTTTC. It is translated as CASTRGPGANVLTF.

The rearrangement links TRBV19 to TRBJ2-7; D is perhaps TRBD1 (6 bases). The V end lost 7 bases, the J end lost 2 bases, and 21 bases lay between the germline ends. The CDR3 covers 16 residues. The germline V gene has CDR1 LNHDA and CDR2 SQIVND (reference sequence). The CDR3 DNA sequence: TGTGCCAGTAAGGAACCTACACAGGGTAACCCCTACGAGCAGTACTTC. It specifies CASKEPTQGNPYEQYF. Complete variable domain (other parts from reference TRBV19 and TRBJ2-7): DGGITQSPKYLFRKEGQNVTLSCEQNLNHDAMYWYRQDPGQGLRLIYYSQIVNDFQKGDIAEGYSVSREKKESFPLTVTSAQKNPTAFYLCASKEPTQGNPYEQYFGPGTRLTVT.

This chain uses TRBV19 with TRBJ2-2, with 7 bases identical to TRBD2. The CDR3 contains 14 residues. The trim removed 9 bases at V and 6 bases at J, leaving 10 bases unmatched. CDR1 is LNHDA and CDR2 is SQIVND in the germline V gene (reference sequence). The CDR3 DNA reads TGTGCCAGCCGGGACTACGGGGATTCCGGGGAGCTGTTTTTT. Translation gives CASRDYGDSGELFF.

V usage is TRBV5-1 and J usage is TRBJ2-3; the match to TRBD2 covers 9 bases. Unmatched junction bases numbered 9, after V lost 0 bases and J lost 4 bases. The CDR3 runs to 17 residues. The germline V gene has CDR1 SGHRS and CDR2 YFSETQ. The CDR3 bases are TGCGCCAGCAGCTTGGGCCCTCGCGGGGGGGTTGCAGATACGCAGTATTTT. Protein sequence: CASSLGPRGGVADTQYF.

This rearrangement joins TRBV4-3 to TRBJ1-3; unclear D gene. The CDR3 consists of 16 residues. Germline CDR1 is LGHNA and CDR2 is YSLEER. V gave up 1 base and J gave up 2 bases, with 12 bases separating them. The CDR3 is CASSQGAGYTGNTIYF. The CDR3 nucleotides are TGCGCCAGCAGCCAAGGAGCGGGGTATACTGGAAACACCATATATTTT.

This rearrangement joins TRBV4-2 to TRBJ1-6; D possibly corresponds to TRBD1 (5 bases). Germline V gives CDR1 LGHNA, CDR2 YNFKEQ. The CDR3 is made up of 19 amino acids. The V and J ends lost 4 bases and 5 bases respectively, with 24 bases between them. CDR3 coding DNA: TGTGCCAGCAGCCCTCACGGGGGGTGGGAGTGGCGGAATAATTCACCCCTCCACTTT. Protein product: CASSPHGGWEWRNNSPLHF.

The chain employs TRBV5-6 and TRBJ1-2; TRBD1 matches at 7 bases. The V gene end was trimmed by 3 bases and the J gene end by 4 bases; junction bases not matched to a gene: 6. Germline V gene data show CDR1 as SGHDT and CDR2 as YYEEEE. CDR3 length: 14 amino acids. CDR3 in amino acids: CASSSDRSVYGYTF. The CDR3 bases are TGTGCCAGCAGCTCGGACAGGTCCGTCTATGGCTACACCTTC.

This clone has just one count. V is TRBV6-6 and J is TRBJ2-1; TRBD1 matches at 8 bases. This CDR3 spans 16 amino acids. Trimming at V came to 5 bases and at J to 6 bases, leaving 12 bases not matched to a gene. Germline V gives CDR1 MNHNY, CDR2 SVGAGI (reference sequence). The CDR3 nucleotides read TGTGCCAGCAGTAATCCGAAACGGACAGGGATCAATGAGCAGTTCTTC. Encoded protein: CASSNPKRTGINEQFF.

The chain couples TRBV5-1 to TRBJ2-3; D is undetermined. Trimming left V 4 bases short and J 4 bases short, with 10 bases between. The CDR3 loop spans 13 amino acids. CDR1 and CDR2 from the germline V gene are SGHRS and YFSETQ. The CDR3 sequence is CASSLQVADTQYF. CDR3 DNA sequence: TGCGCCAGCAGCCTCCAGGTGGCAGATACGCAGTATTTT.

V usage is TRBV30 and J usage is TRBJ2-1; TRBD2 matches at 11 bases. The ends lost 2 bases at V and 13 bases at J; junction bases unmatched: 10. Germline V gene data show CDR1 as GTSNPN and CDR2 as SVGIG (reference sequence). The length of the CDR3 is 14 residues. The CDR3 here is CAWSSRASGGYQFF. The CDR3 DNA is TGTGCCTGGAGTTCGAGAGCTAGCGGGGGGTATCAGTTCTTC.

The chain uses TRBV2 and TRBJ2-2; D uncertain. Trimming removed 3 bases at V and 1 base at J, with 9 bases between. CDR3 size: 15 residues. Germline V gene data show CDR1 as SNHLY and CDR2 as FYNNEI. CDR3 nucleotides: TGTGCCAGCAGTGAGGGCTATCAGAACACCGGGGAGCTGTTTTTT. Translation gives CASSEGYQNTGELFF.